This T cell receptor (beta chain) was found in a study of blood T cell repertoires in COVID-19. The CDR3 is 14 amino acids. Germline-derived CDR1 and CDR2 are MNHEY and SMNVEV (reference sequence). After removal of 6 bases from V and 5 bases from J, the junction contained 8 bases not matched to a gene. In the original workflow: Reference gene primer amplification in the assay estimated nucleated cell counts. Using immunoSEQ multiplex PCR, the repertoire was profiled, and TCRdb retains in-frame clones only, with some absent. The V and J calls and clone size come from that table; D and trimming were worked out from the DNA. The table has some 70,000 clones, 83% seen once.

The specimen was peripheral blood. This chain links TRBV27 with TRBJ1-2, with 8 bases fitting TRBD1. This sequence originates from a man older than 75 with acute or convalescent COVID-19. CDR3 in DNA: TGTGCCAGCAGCGCGGACAGGGTAAAGTATGGCTACACCTTC. This sequence encodes CASSADRVKYGYTF.